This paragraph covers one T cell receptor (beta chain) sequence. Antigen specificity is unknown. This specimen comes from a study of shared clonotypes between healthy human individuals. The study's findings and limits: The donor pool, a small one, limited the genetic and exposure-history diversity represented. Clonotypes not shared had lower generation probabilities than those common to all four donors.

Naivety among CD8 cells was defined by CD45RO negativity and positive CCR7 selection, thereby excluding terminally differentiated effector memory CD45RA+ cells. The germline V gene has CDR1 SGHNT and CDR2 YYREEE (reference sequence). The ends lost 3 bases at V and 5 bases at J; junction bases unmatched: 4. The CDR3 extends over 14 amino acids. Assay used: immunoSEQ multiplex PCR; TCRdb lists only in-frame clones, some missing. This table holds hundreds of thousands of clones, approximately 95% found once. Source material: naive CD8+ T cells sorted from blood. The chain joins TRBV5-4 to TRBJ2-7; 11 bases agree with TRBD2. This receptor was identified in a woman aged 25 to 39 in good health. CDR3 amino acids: CASSYSGRANEQYF. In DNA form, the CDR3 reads TGTGCCAGCAGCTATAGCGGGAGGGCCAACGAGCAGTACTTC.